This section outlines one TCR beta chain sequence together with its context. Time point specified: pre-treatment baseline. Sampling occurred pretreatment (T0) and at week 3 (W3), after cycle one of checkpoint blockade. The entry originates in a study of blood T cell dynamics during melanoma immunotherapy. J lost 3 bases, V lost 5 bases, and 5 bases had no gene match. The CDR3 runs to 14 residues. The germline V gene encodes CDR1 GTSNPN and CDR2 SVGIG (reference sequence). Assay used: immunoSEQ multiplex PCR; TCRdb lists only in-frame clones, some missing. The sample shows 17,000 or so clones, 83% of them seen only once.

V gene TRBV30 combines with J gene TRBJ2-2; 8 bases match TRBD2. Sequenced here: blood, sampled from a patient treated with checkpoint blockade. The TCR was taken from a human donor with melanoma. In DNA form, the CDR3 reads TGTGCCTGGTTCCGGGAGGGCGACACCGGGGAGCTGTTTTTT. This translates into CAWFREGDTGELFF.